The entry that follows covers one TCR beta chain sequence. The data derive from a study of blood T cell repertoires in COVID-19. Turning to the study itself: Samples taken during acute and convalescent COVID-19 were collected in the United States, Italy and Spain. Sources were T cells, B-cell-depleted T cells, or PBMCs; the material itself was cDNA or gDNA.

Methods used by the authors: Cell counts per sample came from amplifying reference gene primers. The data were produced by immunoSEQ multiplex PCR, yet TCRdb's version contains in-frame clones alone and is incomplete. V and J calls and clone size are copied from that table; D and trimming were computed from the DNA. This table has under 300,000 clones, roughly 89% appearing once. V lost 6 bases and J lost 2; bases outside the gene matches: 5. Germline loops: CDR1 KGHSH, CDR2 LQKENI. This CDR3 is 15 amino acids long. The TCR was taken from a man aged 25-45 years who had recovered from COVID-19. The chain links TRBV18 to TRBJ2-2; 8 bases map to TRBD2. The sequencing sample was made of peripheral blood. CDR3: CASSTGTSNTGELFF. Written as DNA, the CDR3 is TGTGCCAGCTCCACCGGGACTAGTAACACCGGGGAGCTGTTTTTT.